The present T cell receptor beta chain was sequenced within a study of shared clonotypes between healthy human individuals. Study-wide results and caveats: Rarefaction indicated that sorted-subset sequencing remained incomplete although depth was large. In four donors, around 5.5% of naive CD4 clonotypes appeared in common.

Details on this clone: Its cognate antigen is unknown.

The germline V gene has CDR1 KGHSH and CDR2 LQKENI. Between the trimmed V and J ends, which lost 0 bases and 0 bases, there was a span of 8 bases. The length of the CDR3 is 16 residues. The sorted-subset replicate PCRs were given 150 to 200 ng DNA, which is tens of thousands of T cell genomes. Data came from immunoSEQ multiplex PCR; TCRdb stores just in-frame clones and leaves some out. This table has millions of clones, about 92% appearing once. The sequence came from a man between 18 and 35 years old in good health. The source material was naive CD4+ T cells sorted from blood. Indicated subset: CD45RA+ positively selected. This chain connects TRBV18 to TRBJ1-4; no clear D. CDR3 protein: CASSPPGIATNEKLFF. The DNA of the CDR3 is TGTGCCAGCTCACCACCAGGGATTGCAACTAATGAAAAACTGTTTTTT.